This entry concerns a single TCR beta chain. The CDR3 length is 18 residues. Per the germline V gene, CDR1 is MNHEY and CDR2 is SMNVEV (reference sequence). Trimming took 2 bases from V and 0 from J; bases not matched to a gene: 6. The data originate from a study of blood T cell repertoires in COVID-19. As for the study in general: The study drew acute and convalescent COVID-19 samples from the United States, Italy and Spain.

Patients at the Seattle site were enrolled during active infection and followed longitudinally. How the authors handled the data: How many nucleated cells were present was estimated from reference gene primer amplification. TCRdb's table, derived via immunoSEQ multiplex PCR, lists solely in-frame clones and lacks some. V, J and clone size derive from that table, while D and trimming were established from the DNA sequence. The table includes 200,000 to 250,000 clones, 85% to 90% detected once. The chain is built from TRBV27 and TRBJ2-6; 8 nucleotides line up with TRBD1. The clonotype was recovered from a man in his thirties or forties with COVID-19, enrolled during active disease. The source material was peripheral blood. CDR3 amino acids: CASSLVPGGVSGANVLTF. The CDR3 DNA is TGTGCCAGCAGTTTAGTCCCAGGGGGCGTCTCTGGGGCCAACGTCCTGACTTTC.